Below are 27 T cell receptor beta chains sequenced from a single sample in a study of shared clonotypes between healthy human individuals. Sequencing was performed with immunoSEQ multiplex PCR; in TCRdb, only in-frame clones are kept and a portion is missing. Here the sample spans 850,000 to 1,200,000 clones, approximately 72% being singletons. Sequenced material: memory CD4+ T cells sorted from blood. The subset here: CD45RA-negative fraction. These receptors were taken from a man younger than 35 in good health.

The V and J genes are TRBV9 and TRBJ2-1; TRBD2 agrees at 10 bases. J gave up 8 bases and V 1 base, and 12 bases lay outside the gene matches. This CDR3 region has 17 residues. Germline V lookup: CDR1 SGDLS, CDR2 YYNGEE. The CDR3 DNA reads as TGTGCCAGCAGCGTAAGTGTGGGGGCTAGCGGGAGCTATGAGCAGTTCTTC. Its translation is CASSVSVGASGSYEQFF.

This clone showed up just a few times. This sequence joins TRBV6-1 and TRBJ1-5; TRBD1 matches 8 bases. CDR1 MNHNS and CDR2 SASEGT come from the germline V gene. The CDR3 has 13 amino acids. J gave up 4 bases and V 11 bases, and 7 bases lay outside the gene matches. The DNA of the CDR3 is TGTGCCGGGAGGACAGGGCTTAATCAGCCCCAGCATTTT. Translation gives CAGRTGLNQPQHF.

V usage is TRBV5-4 and J usage is TRBJ2-3; D is ambiguous. This CDR3 has 15 residues. Germline CDR1 SGHNT, CDR2 YYREEE (reference sequence). V was pared by 4 bases and J by 0 bases, with 12 bases between. The CDR3 loop reads CASSPRLSSTDTQYF. CDR3 nucleotide sequence: TGTGCCAGCAGCCCAAGACTTTCTAGCACAGATACGCAGTATTTT.

The chain is built from TRBV7-2 and TRBJ2-5, with D uncertain. Between the trimmed V and J ends, which lost 5 bases and 5 bases, there was a span of 9 bases. The V gene's germline CDR1 is SGHTA and CDR2 FQGNSA. CDR3 length: 12 amino acids. The CDR3 spells CASSPHVETQYF. The DNA of the CDR3 is TGTGCCAGCAGCCCTCATGTTGAGACCCAGTACTTC.

This chain joins TRBV5-4 and TRBJ1-2, with no clear D. The V end was cut by 6 bases, the J end by 2 bases, with 17 bases between. Germline CDR1 is SGHNT and CDR2 is YYREEE (reference sequence). The CDR3 consists of 15 residues. The CDR3 spells CASTPNGVSNYGYTF. The CDR3 nucleotides read TGTGCCAGCACCCCGAATGGGGTTTCGAACTATGGCTACACCTTC.

This clone appeared many times. J is TRBJ2-5 and V is TRBV5-8; D is ambiguous. The CDR3 totals 14 residues. The V and J ends lost 3 bases and 3 bases respectively, with 12 bases between them. The V gene's germline CDR1 is SGHTS and CDR2 YDEGEE. CDR3 protein: CASSSLRAEETQYF. In DNA form, the CDR3 reads TGTGCCAGCAGCTCCCTTCGGGCGGAAGAGACCCAGTACTTC.

The sample holds a few counts of this clone. The chain uses TRBV19 and TRBJ2-2; D not certain. With 10 bases removed from V and 2 bases from J, the gap between germline ends came to 14 bases. Looked up from germline, CDR1 is LNHDA and CDR2 is SQIVND (reference sequence). The CDR3 extends over 14 amino acids. The chain's CDR3 is CATRVLANTGELFF. The CDR3, as DNA: TGTGCCACCCGGGTCCTTGCCAACACCGGGGAGCTGTTTTTT.

The chain links TRBV5-4 to TRBJ2-5, with D perhaps matching TRBD1 (6 bases). Trimming left V 4 bases short and J 5 bases short, with 18 bases between. The CDR3 is 15 residues long. Germline V gives CDR1 SGHNT, CDR2 YYREEE (reference sequence). This CDR3 reads CASSPFGGSVETQYF. In nucleotides, the CDR3 is TGTGCCAGCAGCCCCTTTGGGGGCTCGGTGGAGACCCAGTACTTC.

The chain combines TRBV19 with TRBJ2-1; tentative D call: TRBD1 (6 bases). CDR1 LNHDA and CDR2 SQIVND come from the germline V gene (reference sequence). The CDR3 is 12 residues long. V was shortened by 6 bases and J by 8 bases, with 11 bases between the two germline ends. In DNA, the CDR3 is TGTGCCAGTAGCACAGGGTTACATGAGCAGTTCTTC. This encodes CASSTGLHEQFF. Together with reference TRBV19 and TRBJ2-1, the CDR3 gives the full variable domain: DGGITQSPKYLFRKEGQNVTLSCEQNLNHDAMYWYRQDPGQGLRLIYYSQIVNDFQKGDIAEGYSVSREKKESFPLTVTSAQKNPTAFYLCASSTGLHEQFFGPGTRLTVL.

V gene TRBV6-6 combines with J gene TRBJ1-1; 8 bases align to TRBD1. The CDR3 is made up of 14 amino acids. CDR1 MNHNY and CDR2 SVGAGI come from the germline V gene (reference sequence). Unmatched junction bases numbered 9, after V lost 7 bases and J lost 5 bases. This chain's CDR3 is CASTSGQGGTEAFF. The CDR3 nucleotides read TGTGCCAGCACCTCCGGACAGGGAGGTACTGAAGCTTTCTTT.

The gene calls are TRBV6-6 and TRBJ1-1; D call uncertain. V was pared by 2 bases and J by 1 base, with 5 bases between. CDR1 and CDR2 from the germline V gene are MNHNY and SVGAGI (reference sequence). The CDR3 sequence is 13 residues long. The CDR3 protein is CASSYGKNTEAFF. The CDR3 coding sequence is TGTGCCAGCAGTTACGGGAAGAACACTGAAGCTTTCTTT.

The gene calls are TRBV18 and TRBJ1-4; 7 positions agree with TRBD1. V shed 5 bases and J 6 bases; nucleotides not matched to a gene: 3. CDR1 and CDR2 from the germline V gene are KGHSH and LQKENI. This CDR3 contains 13 residues. CDR3 DNA sequence: TGTGCCAGCTCAGCGACAGGGTATGAAAAACTGTTTTTT. Translating it yields CASSATGYEKLFF. The whole variable domain, remainder taken from reference TRBV18 and TRBJ1-4, is NAGVMQNPRHLVRRRGQEARLRCSPMKGHSHVYWYRQLPEEGLKFMVYLQKENIIDESGMPKERFSAEFPKEGPSILRIQQVVRGDSAAYFCASSATGYEKLFFGSGTQLSVL.

The chain carries TRBV11-2 and TRBJ1-5; possible D gene TRBD1, 6 bases. The CDR3 is 14 amino acids. Trimming left V 0 bases short and J 6 bases short, with 9 bases between. CDR1 and CDR2 (germline): SGHAT, FQNNGV. CDR3 bases: TGTGCCAGCAGCTTAGAAGGGGGTGTTCAGCCCCAGCATTTT. It specifies CASSLEGGVQPQHF.

This clone was detected once. The gene calls are TRBV10-3 and TRBJ1-4; 7 nucleotides agree with TRBD1. Germline V gene lookup returns CDR1 ENHRY and CDR2 SYGVKD. CDR3 length equals 14 residues. With V trimmed by 6 bases and J by 5 bases, 6 bases remained unmatched. This chain's CDR3 is CAISPGQSNEKLFF. The CDR3 nucleotides are TGTGCCATCAGCCCGGGACAGTCGAATGAAAAACTGTTTTTT.

This clone was detected a few times. The chain combines TRBV10-3 with TRBJ1-3; the D gene is possibly TRBD1 (5 bases). This CDR3 contains 13 residues. The germline V and J ends were trimmed by 7 bases and 0 bases, with 7 bases remaining between them. Germline CDR1 is ENHRY and CDR2 is SYGVKD. The CDR3 nucleotides read TGTGCCATCATGGGGGGCTCTGGAAACACCATATATTTT. Protein product: CAIMGGSGNTIYF.

The V gene is TRBV7-9, the J gene TRBJ1-2; TRBD1 aligns across 7 bases. The CDR3 is made up of 15 amino acids. Per the germline V gene, CDR1 is SEHNR and CDR2 is FQNEAQ (reference sequence). The junction had 10 bases not matched to a gene; V was cut back by 5 bases and J by 4 bases. CDR3 loop: CASSDKGQAFYGYTF. The CDR3 nucleotides read TGTGCCAGCAGCGACAAAGGACAGGCCTTCTATGGCTACACCTTC.

The chain combines TRBV5-4 with TRBJ1-2; D unresolved. Per the germline V gene, CDR1 is SGHNT and CDR2 is YYREEE (reference sequence). This CDR3 has 16 residues. V shed 0 bases and J shed 6 bases, with 18 bases lying between them. CDR3 amino acids: CASSLGLGFKLDGYTF. CDR3 DNA: TGTGCCAGCAGCTTGGGTCTCGGATTTAAACTGGATGGCTACACCTTC.

V and J are TRBV10-3 and TRBJ1-5; unclear D gene. V gave up 0 bases and J gave up 4 bases, with 7 bases separating them. This CDR3 has 14 residues. Germline V gene lookup returns CDR1 ENHRY and CDR2 SYGVKD. The CDR3, as DNA: TGTGCCATCAGTGAGTCAAGGAGTAATCAGCCCCAGCATTTT. Protein product: CAISESRSNQPQHF.

The J gene is TRBJ2-2, the V gene TRBV7-9; D gene uncertain. Trimming removed 3 bases at V and 1 base at J, with 6 bases between. Germline values: CDR1 SEHNR, CDR2 FQNEAQ (reference sequence). The CDR3 spans 14 residues. The CDR3 protein is CASSLVRNTGELFF. The CDR3 nucleotides are TGTGCCAGCAGCTTGGTCCGGAACACCGGGGAGCTGTTTTTT.

J is TRBJ1-5 and V is TRBV2; D is uncertain. The CDR3 spans 14 residues. Deletions cut 2 bases from V and 4 bases from J, with 9 bases between. CDR1 and CDR2 (germline): SNHLY, FYNNEI. In nucleotides, the CDR3 is TGTGCCAGCAGTGAATACGGCCGGAATCAGCCCCAGCATTTT. Protein: CASSEYGRNQPQHF.

The V and J genes are TRBV25-1 and TRBJ2-5; D unclear. Germline V gene lookup returns CDR1 MGHDK and CDR2 SYGVNS. The CDR3 contains 14 residues. V gave up 7 bases and J gave up 4 bases, with 16 bases separating them. The CDR3 loop is CASMGGVPLETQYF. Here the CDR3 DNA reads TGTGCCAGCATGGGTGGGGTGCCGCTAGAGACCCAGTACTTC.

Comment on this clone: Possible read error: a much larger clone is one base away. The genes are TRBV11-2 and TRBJ2-7; D not certain. CDR1 is SGHAT and CDR2 is FQNNGV in the germline V gene. The CDR3 extends over 11 amino acids. The V gene lost 1 base and the J gene lost 6 bases, with 4 bases spanning the gap. CDR3 in amino acids: CASSLAFEQYF. The CDR3 coding sequence is TGTGCCAGCAGCTTAGCTTTCGAGCAGTACTTC.

V gene TRBV18 combines with J gene TRBJ1-6; 10 bases agree with TRBD1. Germline V CDR1 and CDR2: KGHSH, LQKENI. After removal of 0 bases from V and 9 bases from J, the junction contained 8 bases not matched to a gene. The CDR3 runs to 17 residues. This CDR3 is CASSPPFYGTGVSPLHF. CDR3 DNA: TGTGCCAGCTCACCACCTTTTTACGGGACAGGGGTTTCACCCCTCCACTTT.

This chain joins TRBV30 and TRBJ1-2; possible D gene TRBD1, 6 bases. The CDR3 spans 16 residues. V gave up 0 bases and J gave up 10 bases, with 24 bases separating them. CDR1 is GTSNPN and CDR2 is SVGIG in the germline V gene (reference sequence). The CDR3 region is CAWSVGFTGTGFTYTF. As DNA, the CDR3 is TGTGCCTGGAGTGTAGGGTTTACAGGGACCGGTTTCACCTACACCTTC.

The chain uses TRBV6-1 and TRBJ1-5, with TRBD1 as a possible D gene (6 bases). The CDR3 spans 18 residues. CDR1 MNHNS and CDR2 SASEGT come from the germline V gene. V shed 4 bases and J shed 2 bases, with 21 bases lying between them. The CDR3 DNA reads as TGTGCCAGCAGTGGAGGGGGGGGGTCTAGTATCGGCAATCAGCCCCAGCATTTT. Its protein is CASSGGGGSSIGNQPQHF.

The chain combines TRBV19 with TRBJ1-3; no clear D gene. The CDR3 spans 16 residues. The germline V gene has CDR1 LNHDA and CDR2 SQIVND (reference sequence). Trimming pared 2 bases from V and 0 bases from J, leaving 11 bases between. CDR3 nucleotide sequence: TGTGCCAGTAGTATACAAGACCCCCGCTCTGGAAACACCATATATTTT. It is translated as CASSIQDPRSGNTIYF.

This clone occurred once. V and J are TRBV5-8 and TRBJ1-2, with D tentatively TRBD1 (5 bases). Germline V gene lookup returns CDR1 SGHTS and CDR2 YDEGEE. The CDR3 is 15 residues long. Trimming left V 1 base short and J 2 bases short, with 12 bases between. The chain's CDR3 is CASSLLGDDNYGYTF. The CDR3 DNA follows: TGTGCCAGCAGCTTGTTGGGGGATGACAACTATGGCTACACCTTC. Using reference TRBV5-8 and TRBJ1-2 for the parts outside the CDR3, the full variable domain is EAGVTQSPTHLIKTRGQQATLRCSPISGHTSVYWYQQALGLGLQFLLWYDEGEERNRGNFPPRFSGRQFPNYSSELNVNALELEDSALYLCASSLLGDDNYGYTFGSGTRLTVV.